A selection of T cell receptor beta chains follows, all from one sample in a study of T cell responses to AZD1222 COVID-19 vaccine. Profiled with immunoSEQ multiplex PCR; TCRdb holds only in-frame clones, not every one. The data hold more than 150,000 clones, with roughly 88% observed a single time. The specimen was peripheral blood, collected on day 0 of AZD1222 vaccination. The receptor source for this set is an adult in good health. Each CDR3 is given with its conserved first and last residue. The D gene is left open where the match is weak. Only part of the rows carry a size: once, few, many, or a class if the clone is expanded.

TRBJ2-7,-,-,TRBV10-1,TGCGCCAGCAGTGGGTCAAGGGTGCAGAGGACCCACGAGCAGTACTTC,CASSGSRVQRTHEQYF
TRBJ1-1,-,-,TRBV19,TGTGCCAGTGGGATTACGGGGGGGGAAACTGAAGCTTTCTTT,CASGITGGETEAFF
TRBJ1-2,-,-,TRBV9,TGTGCCAGCAGACCCTCGGGGTCCTATGGCTACACCTTC,CASRPSGSYGYTF
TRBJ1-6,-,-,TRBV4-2,TGTGCCAGCAGCCAACGGGCAGACATAGATAATTCACCCCTCCACTTT,CASSQRADIDNSPLHF
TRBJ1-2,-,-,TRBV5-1,TGCGCCAGCAGCTTGGGTGAGGATGGCTACACCTTC,CASSLGEDGYTF
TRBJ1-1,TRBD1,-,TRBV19,TGTGCCAGTAGTTGGACAGGGTTGAACACTGAAGCTTTCTTT,CASSWTGLNTEAFF
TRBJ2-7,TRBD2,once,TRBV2,TGTGCCAGTGGGATAGCGGGGGGTTCCTACGAGCAGTACTTC,CASGIAGGSYEQYF
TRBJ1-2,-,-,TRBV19,TGTGCCAGTAGTACCTCAGGGACTAACTATGGCTACACCTTC,CASSTSGTNYGYTF
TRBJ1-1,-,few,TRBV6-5,TGTGCCAGCAGCCCGGACAGACGTTCCACTGAAGCTTTCTTT,CASSPDRRSTEAFF
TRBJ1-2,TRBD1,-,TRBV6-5,TGTGCCAGCAGAACGGGACAGGGGGCATACTATGGCTACACCTTC,CASRTGQGAYYGYTF
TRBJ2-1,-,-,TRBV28,TGTGCCAGCAGCTACGAGAGCTACAATGAGCAGTTCTTC,CASSYESYNEQFF
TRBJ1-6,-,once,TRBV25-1,TGTGCCAGCAGCGCTTCAAATTCACCCCTCCACTTT,CASSASNSPLHF
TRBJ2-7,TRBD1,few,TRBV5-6,TGTGCCAGCAGTCCCCCGGTCGACAGGGTTTCTTCGGAGCAGTACTTC,CASSPPVDRVSSEQYF
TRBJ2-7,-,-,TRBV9,TGTGCCAGCAGCGTAGGACCGGGCTACGAGCAGTACTTC,CASSVGPGYEQYF
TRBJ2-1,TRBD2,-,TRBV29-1,TGCAGCGTTGGGGGGGGAGTCTACAATGAGCAGTTCTTC,CSVGGGVYNEQFF
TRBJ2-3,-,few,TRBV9,TGTGCCAGCAGCGTAACCCAAAGCACAGATACGCAGTATTTT,CASSVTQSTDTQYF
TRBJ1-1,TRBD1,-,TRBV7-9,TGTGCCAGCAGACCCGCCACAGGGGCCCTCGAGGATGAAGCTTTCTTT,CASRPATGALEDEAFF
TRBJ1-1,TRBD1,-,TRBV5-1,TGCGCCAGCAGCTTGGAACCAGGGGGCAGAGCTTTCTTT,CASSLEPGGRAFF
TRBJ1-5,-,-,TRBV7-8,TGTGCCAGCAGCATAGACAGCAATCAGCCCCAGCATTTT,CASSIDSNQPQHF
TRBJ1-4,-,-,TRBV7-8,TGTGCCAGCAGCTTAGTTGTGTCCAGAAGAGGGGAAAAACTGTTTTTT,CASSLVVSRRGEKLFF
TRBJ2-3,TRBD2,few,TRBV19,TGTGCCAGTAGTAAACGGACTAGGGCTGATACGCAGTATTTT,CASSKRTRADTQYF
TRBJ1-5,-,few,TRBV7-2,TGTGCCAGCAGCTTAGACGCCCGTTACAGGGTACAACAGCCCCAGCATTTT,CASSLDARYRVQQPQHF
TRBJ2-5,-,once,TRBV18,TGTGCCAGCTCACCATACAAAGGCCCCGACCAAGAGACCCAGTACTTC,CASSPYKGPDQETQYF
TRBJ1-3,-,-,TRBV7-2,TGTGCCAGCAGCCCCACCCACGGTCGAAACACCATATATTTT,CASSPTHGRNTIYF
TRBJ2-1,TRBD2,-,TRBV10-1,TGCGCCAGCAGTGAGTCGAAAGCGGGACGCCTCAATGAGCAGTTCTTC,CASSESKAGRLNEQFF
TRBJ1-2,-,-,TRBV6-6,TGTGCCATCCGGGGGGGTTCCCCTGGCTACACCTTC,CAIRGGSPGYTF